This TCR beta chain appears in the sequencing data of a study of blood T cell repertoires in COVID-19. Study-level information: Specimens from acute and convalescent COVID-19 originated in the United States, Italy and Spain. The cDNA or gDNA used as material had been derived from T cells, B-cell-depleted T cells, or PBMCs.

Assay used: immunoSEQ multiplex PCR; TCRdb lists only in-frame clones, some missing. Of about 180,000 clones listed, around 85% are singletons. Participant ages covered about 18 to 89 years across about two dozen US areas. In assigning cohorts, the study relied on participant-reported clinical history. This clonotype originated in a man between 35 and 55 years old who had recovered from COVID-19. Specimen: PBMCs or T cells enriched from blood (not recorded which).

As DNA, the CDR3 is TGCGCCAGCAGCTTGGATGGGGCTGGCTATGGCTACACCTTC. As protein: CASSLDGAGYGYTF. This chain links TRBV5-1 with TRBJ1-2; D may be TRBD1 (5 bases). Per the germline V gene, CDR1 is SGHRS and CDR2 is YFSETQ. V lost 0 bases and J 4 bases, leaving 10 bases between the germline ends. The CDR3 sequence is 14 residues long.